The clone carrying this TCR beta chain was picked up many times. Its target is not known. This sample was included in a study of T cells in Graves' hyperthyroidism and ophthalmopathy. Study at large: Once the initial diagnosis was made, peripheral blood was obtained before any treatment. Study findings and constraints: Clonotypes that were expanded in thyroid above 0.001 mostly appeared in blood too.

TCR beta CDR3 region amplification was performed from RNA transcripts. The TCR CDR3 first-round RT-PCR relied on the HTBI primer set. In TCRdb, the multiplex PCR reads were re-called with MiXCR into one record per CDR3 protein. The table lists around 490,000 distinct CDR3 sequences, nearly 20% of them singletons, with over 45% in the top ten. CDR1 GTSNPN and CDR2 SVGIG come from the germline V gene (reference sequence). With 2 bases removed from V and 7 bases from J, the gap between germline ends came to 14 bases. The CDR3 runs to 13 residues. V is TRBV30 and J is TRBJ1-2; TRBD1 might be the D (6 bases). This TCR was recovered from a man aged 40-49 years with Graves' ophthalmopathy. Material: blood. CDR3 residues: CAWSTGPGAGYTF. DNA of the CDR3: TGTGCCTGGAGTACGGGCCCAGGGGCTGGCTACACCTTC. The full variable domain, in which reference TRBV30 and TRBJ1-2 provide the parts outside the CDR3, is SQTIHQWPATLVQPVGSPLSLECTVEGTSNPNLYWYRQAAGRGLQLLFYSVGIGQISSEVPQNLSASRPQDRQFILSSKKLLLSDSGFYLCAWSTGPGAGYTFGSGTRLTVV.